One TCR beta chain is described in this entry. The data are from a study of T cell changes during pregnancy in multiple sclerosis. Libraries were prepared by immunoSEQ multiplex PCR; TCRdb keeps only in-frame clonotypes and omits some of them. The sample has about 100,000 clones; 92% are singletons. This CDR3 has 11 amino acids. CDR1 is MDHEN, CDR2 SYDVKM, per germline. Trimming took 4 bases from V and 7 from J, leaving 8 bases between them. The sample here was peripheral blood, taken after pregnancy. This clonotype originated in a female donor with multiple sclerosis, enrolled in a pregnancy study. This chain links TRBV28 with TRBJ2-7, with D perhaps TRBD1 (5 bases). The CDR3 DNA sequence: TGTGCCAGCAGTTGGACATGGGAGCAGTACTTC. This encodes CASSWTWEQYF.